The 15 T cell receptor beta chains below come from one sample, sequenced in a study of cytomegalovirus exposure and HLA in healthy donors. This PCR relied on a set of 60 Vbeta primers and 13 Jbeta primers. Produced via immunoSEQ multiplex PCR; TCRdb's table is partial and in-frame only. The sample lists 150,000 to 200,000 clones; around 82% were seen once. Sequencing was performed on PBMCs. Receptors were obtained from a boy between 5 and 17 years old in good health and CMV-seronegative.

The V and J genes are TRBV11-2 and TRBJ1-3, with 7 bases lining up with TRBD1. Trimming removed 5 bases from V and 1 base from J; junction bases left unmatched: 11. CDR1 and CDR2 (germline): SGHAT, FQNNGV. The CDR3 runs 17 residues. CDR3 sequence reads: CASSPGTATRSGNTIYF. The CDR3 nucleotides are TGTGCCAGCAGCCCCGGGACAGCAACCAGGTCTGGAAACACCATATATTTT.

V usage is TRBV7-3 and J usage is TRBJ2-1; a possible D gene is TRBD2 (6 bases). This CDR3 spans 15 amino acids. Trimming shortened V by 5 bases and J by 5 bases, and 16 bases separated the two germline ends. Germline-derived CDR1 and CDR2 are SGHTA and FQGTGA. CDR3 amino acids: CASSPNWRGHNEQFF. CDR3 coding DNA: TGTGCCAGCAGCCCGAACTGGCGGGGTCACAATGAGCAGTTCTTC. The whole variable domain, remainder taken from reference TRBV7-3 and TRBJ2-1, is GAGVSQTPSNKVTEKGKYVELRCDPISGHTALYWYRQSLGQGPEFLIYFQGTGAADDSGLPNDRFFAVRPEGSVSTLKIQRTERGDSAVYLCASSPNWRGHNEQFFGPGTRLTVL.

This clone was found once. V usage is TRBV5-8 and J usage is TRBJ2-1; 12 bases agree with TRBD2. The CDR3 totals 15 residues. Per the germline V gene, CDR1 is SGHTS and CDR2 is YDEGEE. V dropped 0 bases and J dropped 7; count of bases not matched to a gene: 2. Here the CDR3 reads CASSLASGRGNEQFF. The CDR3 DNA reads as TGTGCCAGCAGCTTGGCTAGCGGGAGGGGAAATGAGCAGTTCTTC. Supplemented by reference TRBV5-8 and TRBJ2-1, the full variable domain reads EAGVTQSPTHLIKTRGQQATLRCSPISGHTSVYWYQQALGLGLQFLLWYDEGEERNRGNFPPRFSGRQFPNYSSELNVNALELEDSALYLCASSLASGRGNEQFFGPGTRLTVL.

This chain links TRBV5-1 with TRBJ2-5; 11 nucleotides line up with TRBD2. Germline-derived CDR1 and CDR2 are SGHRS and YFSETQ. Trimming at V came to 4 bases and at J to 6 bases, leaving 8 bases not matched to a gene. The CDR3 loop spans 15 amino acids. The CDR3 is CASSHDTSGRKTQYF. The CDR3 DNA reads TGCGCCAGCAGCCATGATACTAGCGGGAGAAAGACCCAGTACTTC.

CDR3 region: CASSQPGSSYEQYF. In DNA form, the CDR3 reads TGTGCCAGCAGCCAACCCGGGTCCTCCTACGAGCAGTACTTC. This rearrangement joins TRBV7-2 to TRBJ2-7; D not certain. The CDR3 length is 14 residues. Trimming pared 5 bases from V and 0 bases from J, leaving 11 bases between. Germline-derived CDR1 and CDR2 are SGHTA and FQGNSA.

The CDR3 nucleotides read TGTGCCTGGAGCCGGGACTTTAACACCGGGGAGCTGTTTTTT. It yields the protein CAWSRDFNTGELFF. The V call is TRBV30, the J call TRBJ2-2, with TRBD2 as a possible D gene (6 bases). The germline V gene encodes CDR1 GTSNPN and CDR2 SVGIG (reference sequence). CDR3 length: 14 amino acids. V was clipped by 3 bases and J by 2 bases, with 10 bases between them.

This clone was detected a few times. The CDR3 protein is CSVEFLLNTEAFF. The CDR3 region has the DNA TGCAGCGTTGAATTTCTTCTGAACACTGAAGCTTTCTTT. The chain uses TRBV29-1 and TRBJ1-1; D not certain. Germline loops: CDR1 SQVTM, CDR2 ANQGSEA. The CDR3 length is 13 residues. Trimming cost V 2 bases and J 0 bases, with 7 bases left between them.

The chain carries TRBV15 and TRBJ1-2; TRBD1 matches 7 bases. There are 15 residues in the CDR3. Germline lookup yields CDR1 LNHNV and CDR2 YYDKDF (reference sequence). V lost 4 bases, J lost 3 bases, and 8 bases stayed unmatched. The CDR3 here is CATSKDRPRDYGYTF. In DNA, the CDR3 is TGTGCCACCAGCAAGGACAGGCCGCGGGACTATGGCTACACCTTC.

The chain combines TRBV1 with TRBJ2-1; the table's D call, TRBD2, was not checked against the DNA. TRBV1 is assigned pseudogene status. CDR3 length: 14 residues. The CDR3 region is CTSSQGWGGDEQFF. CDR3 DNA: TGCACCAGCAGCCAAGGGTGGGGAGGGGATGAGCAGTTCTTC.

The V and J genes are TRBV9 and TRBJ2-3; TRBD2 matches at 12 bases. Losses at the gene ends were 0 bases for V and 1 base for J; bases not matched to a gene: 0. Germline loops: CDR1 SGDLS, CDR2 YYNGEE. The CDR3 consists of 16 residues. The CDR3 nucleotides are TGTGCCAGCAGCGTAGGACTAGCGGGGGGCACAGATACGCAGTATTTT. It translates to CASSVGLAGGTDTQYF.

This clone occurred once. This sequence joins TRBV5-1 and TRBJ2-5; a weak D match, TRBD1 (6 bases). With the DNA end fitting TRBJ2-7 better, the J assignment may be wrong. Per germline, CDR1 SGHRS and CDR2 YFSETQ. CDR3 length: 14 amino acids. The CDR3 spells CASSLTGTSSEQYF. DNA of the CDR3: TGCGCCAGCAGCCTGACAGGCACGTCGTCCGAGCAGTACTTC.

V gene TRBV6-6 combines with J gene TRBJ2-7, with 10 bases that match TRBD2. Germline V gene data show CDR1 as MNHNY and CDR2 as SVGAGI (reference sequence). This CDR3 contains 14 residues. Trimming at V came to 2 bases and at J to 2 bases, leaving 0 bases not matched to a gene. Here the CDR3 reads CASSYLAGAYEQYF. CDR3 nucleotide sequence: TGTGCCAGCAGTTACCTAGCGGGGGCCTACGAGCAGTACTTC.

The V and J genes are TRBV7-8 and TRBJ2-7, with 8 bases lining up with TRBD1. Germline CDR1 and CDR2: SGHVS and FQNEAQ. The V segment lost 5 bases and the J segment 4 bases; nucleotides outside the gene matches: 10. The CDR3 is 15 amino acids. CDR3 nucleotide sequence: TGTGCCAGCAGCCCTCGGACAGGGACTTTTTACGAGCAGTACTTC. It translates to CASSPRTGTFYEQYF.

The CDR3 bases are TGTGCCAGCAGAGTTGAGGGGGCAGGCGATACGCAGTATTTT. It translates to CASRVEGAGDTQYF. The chain is built from TRBV5-4 and TRBJ2-3; 7 positions agree with TRBD1. Germline V gene data show CDR1 as SGHNT and CDR2 as YYREEE (reference sequence). J gave up 6 bases and V 5 bases, and 9 bases lay outside the gene matches. The CDR3 runs to 14 residues. The full variable domain, in which reference TRBV5-4 and TRBJ2-3 provide the parts outside the CDR3, is ETGVTQSPTHLIKTRGQQVTLRCSSQSGHNTVSWYQQALGQGPQFIFQYYREEENGRGNFPPRFSGLQFPNYSSELNVNALELDDSALYLCASRVEGAGDTQYFGPGTRLTVL.

A note on this clone: The same CDR3 can be traced to other DNA sequences in this sample. This chain links TRBV5-4 with TRBJ1-5; D not resolved. The CDR3 extends over 12 amino acids. Germline V lookup: CDR1 SGHNT, CDR2 YYREEE (reference sequence). The V gene lost 1 base and the J gene lost 10 bases, with 9 bases spanning the gap. The CDR3, as DNA: TGTGCCAGCAGCTTGCCGGGTCAACCCCAGCATTTT. Protein sequence: CASSLPGQPQHF.